Listed below are T cell receptor beta chains from one sample, sequenced in a study of cytomegalovirus exposure and HLA in healthy donors. Sequenced by immunoSEQ multiplex PCR; TCRdb stores in-frame clones only, minus some. The sample lists roughly 260,000 clones; 85% to 90% were seen once. The sequencing sample was made of PBMCs. These receptors originate from a woman aged 18 to 35 in good health and CMV-seronegative. The CDR3 runs from the conserved cysteine through the conserved F or W. A D gene is named only where the DNA matches it firmly. A row's size may be missing; if present it is once, few, many or a size class.

J | D | size | V | DNA | CDR3
TRBJ2-3 | . | once | TRBV27 | TGTGCCAGCAGCCCCCCATGGGCTACGCAGTATTTT | CASSPPWATQYF
TRBJ2-2 | TRBD1 | . | TRBV23-1 | TGCGCCAGCGCAACAGGGGGCTACGTCCATACCGGGGAGCTGTTTTTT | CASATGGYVHTGELFF
TRBJ2-5 | . | . | TRBV14 | TGTGCCAGCAGCCACAGGGGCGGAGAGACCCAGTACTTC | CASSHRGGETQYF
TRBJ1-4 | . | . | TRBV4-3 | TGCGCCAGCAGCCAAATAGACGGCGGAATGAGAAAACTGTTTTTT | CASSQIDGGMRKLFF
TRBJ1-3 | . | once | TRBV5-4 | TGTGCCAGCAGCTTCAGGGACTCCGGAAACACCATATATTTT | CASSFRDSGNTIYF
TRBJ1-5 | . | . | TRBV6-1 | TGTGCCAGCAGGGACGGGAATAATCAGCCCCAGCATTTT | CASRDGNNQPQHF
TRBJ1-6 | . | . | TRBV4-1 | TGCGCCAGCAGCCAAGGCAGGGTCTATAATTCACCCCTCCACTTT | CASSQGRVYNSPLHF
TRBJ2-7 | . | once | TRBV28 | TGTGCCAGCAGTTCCCTCGCGACAGCATACGAGCAGTACTTC | CASSSLATAYEQYF
TRBJ1-1 | TRBD1 | once | TRBV27 | TGTGCCAGCAGGAAAGACAGGGTCCCGAACACTGAAGCTTTCTTT | CASRKDRVPNTEAFF
TRBJ2-7 | . | once | TRBV28 | TGTGCCAGCAGTTTACCAAACTCCGGCAGGGGAAACGACGAGCAGTACTTC | CASSLPNSGRGNDEQYF
TRBJ1-1 | . | . | TRBV7-6 | TGTGCCAGCAGCTTAGACCCCGAGAATGAAGCTTTCTTT | CASSLDPENEAFF
TRBJ2-1 | . | . | TRBV2 | TGTGCCAGCGACAGGACTAGTCACAATGAGCAGTTCTTC | CASDRTSHNEQFF
TRBJ1-4 | . | . | TRBV6-6 | TGTGCCAGCAGTTACCGGGAGGGTGGTGAAAAACTGTTTTTT | CASSYREGGEKLFF
TRBJ2-5 | TRBD2 | . | TRBV6-5 | TGTGCCAGCAGCCCCTCAGCGGGGGGGCTTGAGACCCAGTACTTC | CASSPSAGGLETQYF
TRBJ1-3 | TRBD1 | . | TRBV5-6 | TGTGCCAGCAGCCCCGACAGGGTGGGCACCATATATTTT | CASSPDRVGTIYF
TRBJ2-7 | TRBD2 | . | TRBV6-6 | TGTGCCAGCAGGGGGACGGGGGGACCCTACGAGCAGTACTTC | CASRGTGGPYEQYF
TRBJ1-1 | . | . | TRBV27 | TGTGCCAGCAGTTTATTGGGGGCCACTGAAGCTTTCTTT | CASSLLGATEAFF
TRBJ1-4 | TRBD1 | . | TRBV28 | TGTGCCAGCAGTCCCCCCGAGGGGGCATATGAAAAACTGTTTTTT | CASSPPEGAYEKLFF
TRBJ2-1 | TRBD2 | . | TRBV28 | TGTGCCAGCAGTTACCTAGCGGGGGGGCTTCATGAGCAGTTCTTC | CASSYLAGGLHEQFF
TRBJ1-2 | . | . | TRBV6-5 | TGTGCCAGCAGGTGGGGGGACTATGGCTACACCTTC | CASRWGDYGYTF
TRBJ1-5 | . | . | TRBV28 | TGTGCCAGCAGCCCCTATGGTACCCATCAGCCCCAGCATTTT | CASSPYGTHQPQHF
TRBJ2-1 | TRBD1 | . | TRBV19 | TGTGCCAGTAGTATCTACCGGGACAGGGTGTACAATGAGCAGTTCTTC | CASSIYRDRVYNEQFF
TRBJ2-7 | . | few | TRBV7-8 | TGTGCCAGCAGCGCGCTAGCGTCTTGGTACGAGCAGTACTTC | CASSALASWYEQYF
TRBJ1-2 | . | few | TRBV30 | TGTGCCTGGAGTGGGGCCCGCCGGTTCGCTAACTATGGCTACACCTTC | CAWSGARRFANYGYTF
TRBJ1-4 | TRBD1 | . | TRBV28 | TGTGCCACCTCAAGACAGGGGGTTTTCGAAAAACTGTTTTTT | CATSRQGVFEKLFF
TRBJ2-2 | . | once | TRBV5-1 | TGCGCCAGCAGCTACAGCCGGGGGTCCGGGGAGCTGTTTTTT | CASSYSRGSGELFF